This T cell receptor (beta chain) was sequenced for a study of T cells in localized non-small cell lung cancer. This clone showed up just a few times. The antigen remains unidentified. The assay was immunoSEQ multiplex PCR, and TCRdb's table has in-frame clones only and misses some. The sample yields tens of thousands of clones, around 87% seen once. The study, taken as a whole, reports: Paired adjacent lung recovered a median about 60 of the top 100 tumor clones. Sequencing was limited to one tumor region, leaving the possibility of heterogeneity open. Higher blood T cell density went with longer overall survival.

The V gene's germline CDR1 is LNHDA and CDR2 SQIVND (reference sequence). This CDR3 is 15 amino acids long. With V trimmed by 4 bases and J by 2 bases, 2 bases remained unmatched. Sequences were derived from PBMCs, sampled before any cancer treatment. The chain employs TRBV19 and TRBJ2-1, with TRBD2 identical over 10 bases. The origin of this receptor is a man between 40 and 75 years old with stage II lung adenocarcinoma. For the CDR3, the DNA is TGTGCCAGTAGTACAGGACTAGCGGCCTACAATGAGCAGTTCTTC. Translation gives CASSTGLAAYNEQFF.